This T cell receptor beta chain was sequenced for a study of OX40 agonist ivuxolimab in advanced cancers. Study-level information: Dose-escalation cases comprised hepatocellular carcinoma, melanoma, renal cell or head and neck cancer. A mean age of roughly 60 years, range 23 to 79, was recorded, and around 85% were male.

CDR3 length: 19 amino acids. Germline loops: CDR1 MNHNS, CDR2 SASEGT. Between the trimmed V and J ends, which lost 0 bases and 0 bases, there was a span of 20 bases. Clones were sequenced by immunoSEQ multiplex PCR, and TCRdb holds only the in-frame ones, with some missing. The sample has fewer than 13,000 clones, about four fifths seen once. The TCR comes from an adult with an advanced solid tumor such as melanoma, head and neck, liver or kidney cancer. The chain links TRBV6-1 to TRBJ1-1; no reliable D call. The source material was CD4+ or CD8+ T cells sorted from blood, sampled in a trial of the OX40 agonist ivuxolimab. The CDR3 spells CASSEAKRRVTNMNTEAFF. The CDR3 bases are TGTGCCAGCAGTGAAGCGAAAAGACGAGTTACTAACATGAACACTGAAGCTTTCTTT.